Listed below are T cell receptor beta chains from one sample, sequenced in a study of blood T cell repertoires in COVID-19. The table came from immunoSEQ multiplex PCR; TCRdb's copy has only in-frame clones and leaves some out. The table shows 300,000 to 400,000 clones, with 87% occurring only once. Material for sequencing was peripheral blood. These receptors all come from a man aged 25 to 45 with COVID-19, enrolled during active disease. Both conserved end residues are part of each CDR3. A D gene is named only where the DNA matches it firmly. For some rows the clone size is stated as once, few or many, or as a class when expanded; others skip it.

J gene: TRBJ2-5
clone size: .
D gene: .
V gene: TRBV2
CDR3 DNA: TGTGCCAGCAGTGAAGGAGGGGGAGAGACCCAGTACTTC
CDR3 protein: CASSEGGGETQYF

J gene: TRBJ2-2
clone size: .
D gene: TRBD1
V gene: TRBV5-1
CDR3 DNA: TGCGCCAGCAGCACCGACAGGGGGCCCCTTTCCCCGAACACCGGGGAGCTGTTTTTT
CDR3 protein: CASSTDRGPLSPNTGELFF

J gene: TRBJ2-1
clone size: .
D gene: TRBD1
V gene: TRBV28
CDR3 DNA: TGTGCCAGCAGTTTAACGGACAGGGTATCCTACAATGAGCAGTTCTTC
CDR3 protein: CASSLTDRVSYNEQFF

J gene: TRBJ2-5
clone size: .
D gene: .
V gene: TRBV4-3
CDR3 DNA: TGCGCCAGCAGCCAAGACTGGGGCAGGCAAGAGACCCAGTACTTC
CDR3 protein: CASSQDWGRQETQYF

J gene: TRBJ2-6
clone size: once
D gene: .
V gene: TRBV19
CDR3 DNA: TGTGCCAGTAGTATTAGGGGGTTAAGCTCTGGGGCCAACGTCCTGACTTTC
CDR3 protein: CASSIRGLSSGANVLTF

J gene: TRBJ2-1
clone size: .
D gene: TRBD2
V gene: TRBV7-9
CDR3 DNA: TGTGCCAGCAGCCCCGGACTAGCGGGAGTTTCCTACAATGAGCAGTTCTTC
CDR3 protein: CASSPGLAGVSYNEQFF

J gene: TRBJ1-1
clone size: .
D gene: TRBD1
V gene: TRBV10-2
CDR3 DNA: TGCGCCAGCAGGGACAGGACACCGAACACTGAAGCTTTCTTT
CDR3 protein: CASRDRTPNTEAFF

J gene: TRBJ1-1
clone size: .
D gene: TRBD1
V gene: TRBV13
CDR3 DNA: TGTGCCAGCAGCCGCCCCGACAGGGTTGAAGCTTTCTTT
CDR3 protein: CASSRPDRVEAFF

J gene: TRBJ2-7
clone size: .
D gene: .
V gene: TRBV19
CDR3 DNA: TGTGCCAGTAGTTCAGGGGGGCCCTACGAGCAGTACTTC
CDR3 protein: CASSSGGPYEQYF

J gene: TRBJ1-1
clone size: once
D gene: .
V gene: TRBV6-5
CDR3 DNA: TGTGCCAGCACCCAACGAGAAAACACTGAAGCTTTCTTT
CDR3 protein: CASTQRENTEAFF

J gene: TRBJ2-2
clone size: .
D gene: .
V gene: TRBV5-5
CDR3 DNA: TGTGCCAGCAGCTTGCCCGCGGGAAGGGTCCCCGGGGAGCTGTTTTTT
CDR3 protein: CASSLPAGRVPGELFF

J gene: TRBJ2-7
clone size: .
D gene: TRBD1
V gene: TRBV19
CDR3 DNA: TGTGCCAGTAGTATACGAACAGGGGGCGAATCTTTCGGCGAGCAGTACTTC
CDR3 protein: CASSIRTGGESFGEQYF

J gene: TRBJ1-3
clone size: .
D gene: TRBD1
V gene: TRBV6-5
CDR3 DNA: TGTGCCAGCAGTAATCATCCGGGACAGGGAAACACCATATATTTT
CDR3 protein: CASSNHPGQGNTIYF

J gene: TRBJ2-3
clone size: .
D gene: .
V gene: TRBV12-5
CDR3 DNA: TGTGCTAGTGGTTCAGGGCCACGCAGCACAGATACGCAGTATTTT
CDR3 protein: CASGSGPRSTDTQYF

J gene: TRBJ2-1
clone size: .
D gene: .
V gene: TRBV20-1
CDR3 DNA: TGCAGTGCTAAACTGGTCAATGAGCAGTTCTTC
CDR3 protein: CSAKLVNEQFF

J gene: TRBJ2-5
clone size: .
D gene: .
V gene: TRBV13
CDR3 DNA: TGTGCCAGCCGGGACTCCCTAGAAGAGACCCAGTACTTC
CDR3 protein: CASRDSLEETQYF

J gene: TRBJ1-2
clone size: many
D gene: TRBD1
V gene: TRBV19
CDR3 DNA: TGTGCCAGTAGTACCCAGGGGGCGTACTATGGCTACACCTTC
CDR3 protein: CASSTQGAYYGYTF

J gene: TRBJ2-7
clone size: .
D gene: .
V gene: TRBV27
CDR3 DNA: TGTGCCAGCAGTTTATATATCCCCGACACCCCAGGGTACGAGCAGTACTTC
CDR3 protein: CASSLYIPDTPGYEQYF

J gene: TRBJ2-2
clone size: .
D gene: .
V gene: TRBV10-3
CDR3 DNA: TGTGCCATCAGCCCCCGGACGGGAAACACCGGGGAGCTGTTTTTT
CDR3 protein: CAISPRTGNTGELFF

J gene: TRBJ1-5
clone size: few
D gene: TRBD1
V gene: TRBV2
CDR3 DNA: TGTGCCAGCAGTCCCTTGACAGGGGGCGGACTCACAGCCCAGCATTTT
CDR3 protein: CASSPLTGGGLTAQHF

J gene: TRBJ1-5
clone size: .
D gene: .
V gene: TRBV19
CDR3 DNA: TGTGCCAGTAGTATAGTAACTCTTCGGGGTCAGCCCCAGCATTTT
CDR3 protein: CASSIVTLRGQPQHF

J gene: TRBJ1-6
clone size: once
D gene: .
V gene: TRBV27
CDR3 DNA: TGTGCCAGCACGGGAGCTAATAATTCACCCCTCCACTTT
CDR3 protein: CASTGANNSPLHF

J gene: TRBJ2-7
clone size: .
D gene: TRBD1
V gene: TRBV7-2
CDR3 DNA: TGTGCCAGCAGCTTACGCTCCAGGGGGCGGAACGAGCAGTACTTC
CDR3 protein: CASSLRSRGRNEQYF

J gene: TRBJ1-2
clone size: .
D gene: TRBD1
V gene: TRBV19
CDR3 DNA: TGTGCCAGCAGTCCCTGGGGAACAGGGGGCGACTATGGCTACACCTTC
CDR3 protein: CASSPWGTGGDYGYTF